This T cell receptor beta chain was obtained from a study of blood T cell repertoires in COVID-19. Using immunoSEQ multiplex PCR, the repertoire was profiled, and TCRdb retains in-frame clones only, with some absent. The repertoire holds around 280,000 clones, about 90% seen once, with approximately 2.2% in the top ten. V was pared by 2 bases and J by 10 bases, with 12 bases between. The CDR3 loop spans 14 amino acids. Germline V gene lookup returns CDR1 SEHNR and CDR2 FQNEAQ (reference sequence). The sequence derives from a woman aged 30 to 39 who had recovered from COVID-19. The rearrangement uses TRBV7-9 and TRBJ1-6; D is unresolved. Input material: peripheral blood. The CDR3 nucleotides are TGTGCCAGCAGCTTACTGAGGGAGCGATCACCCCTCCACTTT. Translating gives CASSLLRERSPLHF.